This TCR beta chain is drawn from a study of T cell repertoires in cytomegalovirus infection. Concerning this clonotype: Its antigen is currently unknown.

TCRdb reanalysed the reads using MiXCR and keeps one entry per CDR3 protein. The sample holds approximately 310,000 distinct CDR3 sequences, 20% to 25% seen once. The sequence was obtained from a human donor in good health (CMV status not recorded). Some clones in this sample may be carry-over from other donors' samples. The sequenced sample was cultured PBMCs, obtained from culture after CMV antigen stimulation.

The CDR3 spells CASSLDVTGVTQYF. CDR3 DNA: TGCGCCAGCAGCTTGGATGTGACAGGGGTGACCCAGTACTTC. The chain carries TRBV5-1 and TRBJ2-5, with 8 bases identical to TRBD1. From germline, CDR1 is SGHRS and CDR2 YFSETQ. V shed 0 bases, J shed 7 bases, and the junction held 5 bases outside the gene matches. The CDR3 contains 14 residues.